This is a list of T cell receptor beta chains from one sample in a study of response to subunit inactivated influenza vaccine. TCRdb re-derived calls from the RT-PCR reads in MiXCR, one entry per CDR3 protein. The table lists 500,000 or so distinct CDR3 sequences, 16% of them singletons. The specimen comprised CD4+ T cells sorted from PBMCs, sampled around 2 years after vaccination. The source of these receptors is a man in his fifties or sixties who received an inactivated influenza vaccine. The CDR3 runs from the conserved cysteine through the conserved F or W. The order of the fields is CDR3 protein, CDR3 DNA, V gene, J gene, D gene, clone size, CDR3 length. The D gene is left open where the match is weak. Not all rows give a size; the values are once, few, many and, for expanded clones, a class.

cdr3_aa: CASSPAASGSRKAYNEQFF; cdr3_nt: TGTGCCAGCAGCCCGGCTGCTAGCGGGAGCCGCAAGGCTTACAATGAGCAGTTCTTC; v_call: TRBV5-6; j_call: TRBJ2-1; d_call: TRBD2; clone_size: NA; cdr3_length: 19
cdr3_aa: CASSPREVPYEQYF; cdr3_nt: TGTGCCAGCAGCCCCAGAGAGGTTCCCTACGAGCAGTACTTC; v_call: TRBV11-3; j_call: TRBJ2-7; d_call: NA; clone_size: NA; cdr3_length: 14
cdr3_aa: CASSFQGTSGGSEQFF; cdr3_nt: TGTGCCAGCAGTTTCCAAGGGACTAGCGGGGGTTCTGAGCAGTTCTTC; v_call: TRBV12-3/TRBV12-4; j_call: TRBJ2-1; d_call: TRBD2; clone_size: few; cdr3_length: 16
cdr3_aa: CASSEAGGRAVGPDTQYF; cdr3_nt: TGCGCCAGCAGCGAGGCCGGCGGGAGGGCCGTTGGTCCAGATACGCAGTATTTT; v_call: TRBV5-1; j_call: TRBJ2-3; d_call: TRBD2; clone_size: few; cdr3_length: 18
cdr3_aa: CASSLVMSTDTQYF; cdr3_nt: TGTGCCAGCAGCTTAGTCATGAGCACAGATACGCAGTATTTT; v_call: TRBV7-2; j_call: TRBJ2-3; d_call: NA; clone_size: NA; cdr3_length: 14
cdr3_aa: CASSGRTSGTGELFF; cdr3_nt: TGTGCCAGCAGTGGGCGGACATCGGGGACCGGGGAGCTGTTTTTT; v_call: TRBV2; j_call: TRBJ2-2; d_call: NA; clone_size: NA; cdr3_length: 15
cdr3_aa: CSASLGVVNQPQHF; cdr3_nt: TGCAGTGCTAGTCTAGGGGTTGTCAATCAGCCCCAGCATTTT; v_call: TRBV20-1; j_call: TRBJ1-5; d_call: NA; clone_size: NA; cdr3_length: 14
cdr3_aa: CSVSSNTGELFF; cdr3_nt: TGCAGCGTTAGTTCGAACACCGGGGAGCTGTTTTTT; v_call: TRBV29-1; j_call: TRBJ2-2; d_call: NA; clone_size: NA; cdr3_length: 12
cdr3_aa: CASRLTGGNTGELFF; cdr3_nt: TGTGCCAGCAGGTTAACAGGGGGCAACACCGGGGAGCTGTTTTTT; v_call: TRBV28; j_call: TRBJ2-2; d_call: TRBD1; clone_size: NA; cdr3_length: 15
cdr3_aa: CASSQVRGRNTGELFF; cdr3_nt: TGTGCCAGCAGCCAAGTGAGGGGCAGAAACACCGGGGAGCTGTTTTTT; v_call: TRBV4-2; j_call: TRBJ2-2; d_call: NA; clone_size: NA; cdr3_length: 16
cdr3_aa: CASSSPGTTPVF; cdr3_nt: TGTGCCAGCAGTTCTCCCGGCACGACACCGGTCTTC; v_call: TRBV12-3/TRBV12-4; j_call: TRBJ2-1; d_call: NA; clone_size: many; cdr3_length: 12
cdr3_aa: CASSLSHGWGYTDTQYF; cdr3_nt: TGTGCCAGCAGTTTATCCCATGGTTGGGGGTACACAGATACGCAGTATTTT; v_call: TRBV28; j_call: TRBJ2-3; d_call: NA; clone_size: many; cdr3_length: 17
cdr3_aa: CSAEQGGEKLFF; cdr3_nt: TGCAGTGCTGAACAGGGGGGTGAAAAACTGTTTTTT; v_call: TRBV20-1; j_call: TRBJ1-4; d_call: TRBD1; clone_size: few; cdr3_length: 12
cdr3_aa: CASRRTGSDGELFF; cdr3_nt: TGCGCCAGCAGAAGGACAGGGTCCGACGGGGAGCTGTTTTTT; v_call: TRBV5-1; j_call: TRBJ2-2; d_call: TRBD1; clone_size: many; cdr3_length: 14
cdr3_aa: CASSQEDNYGYTF; cdr3_nt: TGTGCCAGCAGCCAGGAAGACAACTATGGCTACACCTTC; v_call: TRBV4-2; j_call: TRBJ1-2; d_call: NA; clone_size: few; cdr3_length: 13
cdr3_aa: CASLRQGGFQGEQFF; cdr3_nt: TGTGCCAGCTTGAGGCAGGGGGGATTTCAGGGTGAGCAGTTCTTC; v_call: TRBV4-2; j_call: TRBJ2-1; d_call: NA; clone_size: NA; cdr3_length: 15
cdr3_aa: CAISRQGSVEQYF; cdr3_nt: TGTGCCATCAGCCGACAGGGGTCCGTCGAGCAGTACTTC; v_call: TRBV10-3; j_call: TRBJ2-7; d_call: TRBD1; clone_size: many; cdr3_length: 13
cdr3_aa: CSARPLGGGKNQRTDTQYF; cdr3_nt: TGCAGTGCTAGACCACTGGGAGGAGGGAAGAACCAACGCACAGATACGCAGTATTTT; v_call: TRBV20-1; j_call: TRBJ2-3; d_call: NA; clone_size: few; cdr3_length: 19
cdr3_aa: CASSSGLAGFTDTQYF; cdr3_nt: TGTGCCAGCAGTTCGGGACTAGCGGGGTTCACAGATACGCAGTATTTT; v_call: TRBV28; j_call: TRBJ2-3; d_call: TRBD2; clone_size: NA; cdr3_length: 16
cdr3_aa: CASSPRADTQYF; cdr3_nt: TGTGCCAGCAGCCCGCGGGCAGATACGCAGTATTTT; v_call: TRBV9; j_call: TRBJ2-3; d_call: NA; clone_size: many; cdr3_length: 12
cdr3_aa: CATSRDQFGSGETQYF; cdr3_nt: TGTGCCACCAGCAGAGATCAGTTTGGAAGCGGGGAGACCCAGTACTTC; v_call: TRBV15; j_call: TRBJ2-5; d_call: NA; clone_size: few; cdr3_length: 16
cdr3_aa: CSVERQMNTGELFF; cdr3_nt: TGCAGCGTTGAAAGGCAGATGAACACCGGGGAGCTGTTTTTT; v_call: TRBV29-1; j_call: TRBJ2-2; d_call: NA; clone_size: many; cdr3_length: 14